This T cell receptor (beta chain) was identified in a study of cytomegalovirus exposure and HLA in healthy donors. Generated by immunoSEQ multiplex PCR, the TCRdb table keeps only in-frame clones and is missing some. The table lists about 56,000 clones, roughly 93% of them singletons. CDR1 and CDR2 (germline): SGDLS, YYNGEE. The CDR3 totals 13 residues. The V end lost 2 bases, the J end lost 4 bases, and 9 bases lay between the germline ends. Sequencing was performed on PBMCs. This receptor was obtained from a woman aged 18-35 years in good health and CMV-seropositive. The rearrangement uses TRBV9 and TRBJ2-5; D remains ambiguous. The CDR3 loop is CASSVSRAETQYF. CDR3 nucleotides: TGTGCCAGCAGCGTCAGTCGTGCAGAGACCCAGTACTTC.